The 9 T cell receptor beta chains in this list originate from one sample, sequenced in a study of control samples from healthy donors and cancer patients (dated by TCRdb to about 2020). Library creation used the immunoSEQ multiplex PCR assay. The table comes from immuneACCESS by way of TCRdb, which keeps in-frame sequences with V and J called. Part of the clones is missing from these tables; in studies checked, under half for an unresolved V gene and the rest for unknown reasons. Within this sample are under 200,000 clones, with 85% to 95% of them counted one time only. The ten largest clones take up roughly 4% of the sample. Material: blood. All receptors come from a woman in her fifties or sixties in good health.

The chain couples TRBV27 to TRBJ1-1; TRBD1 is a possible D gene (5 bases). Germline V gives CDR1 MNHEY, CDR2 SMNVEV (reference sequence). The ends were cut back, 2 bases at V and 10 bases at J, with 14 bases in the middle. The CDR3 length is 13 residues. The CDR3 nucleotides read TGTGCCAGCAGTTTAGGCGGGGCTTTGAGAGCTTTCTTT. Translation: CASSLGGALRAFF.

CDR3 residues: CASSPSRGQGVLDSYNSPLHF. DNA for the CDR3: TGCGCCAGCAGCCCATCCCGCGGACAGGGGGTCCTGGACTCCTATAATTCACCCCTCCACTTT. The chain combines TRBV4-3 with TRBJ1-6; 10 nucleotides align to TRBD1. Germline V gives CDR1 LGHNA, CDR2 YSLEER. The CDR3 spans 21 residues. V shed 4 bases and J 0 bases; nucleotides not matched to a gene: 15.

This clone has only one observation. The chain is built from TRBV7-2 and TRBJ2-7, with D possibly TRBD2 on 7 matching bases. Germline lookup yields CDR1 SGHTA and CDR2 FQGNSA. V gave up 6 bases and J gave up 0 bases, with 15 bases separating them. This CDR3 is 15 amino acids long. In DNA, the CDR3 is TGTGCCAGCAGACCTCTGGCGGGGGCCTCCTACGAGCAGTACTTC. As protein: CASRPLAGASYEQYF.

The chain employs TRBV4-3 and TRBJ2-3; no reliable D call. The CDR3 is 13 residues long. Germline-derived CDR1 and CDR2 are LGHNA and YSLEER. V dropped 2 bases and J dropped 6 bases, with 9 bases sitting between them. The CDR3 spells CASSQPAGDTQYF. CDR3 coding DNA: TGCGCCAGCAGCCAACCGGCCGGGGATACGCAGTATTTT.

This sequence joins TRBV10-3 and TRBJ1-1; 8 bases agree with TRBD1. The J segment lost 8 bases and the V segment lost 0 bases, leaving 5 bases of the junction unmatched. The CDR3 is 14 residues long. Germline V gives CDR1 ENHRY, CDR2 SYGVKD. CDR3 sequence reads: CAISESPGQAEAFF. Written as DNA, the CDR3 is TGTGCCATCAGTGAGTCGCCGGGACAGGCCGAAGCTTTCTTT.

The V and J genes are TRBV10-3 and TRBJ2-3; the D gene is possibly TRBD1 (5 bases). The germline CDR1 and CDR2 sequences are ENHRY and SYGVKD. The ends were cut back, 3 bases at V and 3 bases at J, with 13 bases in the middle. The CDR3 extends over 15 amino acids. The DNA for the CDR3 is TGTGCCATCAGTGACCTGAACAGGCGTACAGATACGCAGTATTTT. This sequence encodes CAISDLNRRTDTQYF.

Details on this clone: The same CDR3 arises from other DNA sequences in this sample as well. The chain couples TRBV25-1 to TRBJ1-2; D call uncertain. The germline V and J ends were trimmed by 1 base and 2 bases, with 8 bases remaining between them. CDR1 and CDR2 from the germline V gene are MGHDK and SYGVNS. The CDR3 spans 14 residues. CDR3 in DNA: TGTGCCAGCAGTGAATCAGGCAGAAACTATGGCTACACCTTC. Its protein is CASSESGRNYGYTF.

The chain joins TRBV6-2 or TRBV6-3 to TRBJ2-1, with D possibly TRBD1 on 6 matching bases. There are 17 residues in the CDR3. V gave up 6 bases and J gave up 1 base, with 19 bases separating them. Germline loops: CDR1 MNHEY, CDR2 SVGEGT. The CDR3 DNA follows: TGTGCCAGCAGCGAATTACAGGGATTGGGTTCCTACAATGAGCAGTTCTTC. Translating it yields CASSELQGLGSYNEQFF.

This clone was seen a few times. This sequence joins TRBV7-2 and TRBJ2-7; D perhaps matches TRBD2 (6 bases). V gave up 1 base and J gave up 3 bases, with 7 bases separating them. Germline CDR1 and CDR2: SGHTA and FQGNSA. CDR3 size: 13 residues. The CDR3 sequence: CASSLGGVYEQYF. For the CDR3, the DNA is TGTGCCAGCAGCTTAGGCGGGGTCTACGAGCAGTACTTC. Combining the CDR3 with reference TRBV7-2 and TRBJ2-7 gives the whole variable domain GAGVSQSPSNKVTEKGKDVELRCDPISGHTALYWYRQSLGQGLEFLIYFQGNSAPDKSGLPSDRFSAERTGGSVSTLTIQRTQQEDSAVYLCASSLGGVYEQYFGPGTRLTVT.